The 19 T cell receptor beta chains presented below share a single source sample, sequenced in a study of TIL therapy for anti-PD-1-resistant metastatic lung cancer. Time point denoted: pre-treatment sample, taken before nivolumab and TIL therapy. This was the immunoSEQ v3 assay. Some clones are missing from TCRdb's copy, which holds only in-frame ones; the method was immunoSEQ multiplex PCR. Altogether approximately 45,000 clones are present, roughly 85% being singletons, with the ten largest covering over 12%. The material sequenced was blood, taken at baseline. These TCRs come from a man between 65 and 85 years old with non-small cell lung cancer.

CDR3 region: CASSLEGSGTQYF. The CDR3 DNA is TGTGCCAGCAGCTTGGAGGGGTCAGGGACCCAGTACTTC. The chain recombines TRBV5-4 with TRBJ2-5, with a possible D match to TRBD1 (5 bases). Germline values: CDR1 SGHNT, CDR2 YYREEE (reference sequence). V lost 0 bases and J lost 7, with 10 bases in between. The CDR3 loop spans 13 amino acids. Looking up the rest from reference TRBV5-4 and TRBJ2-5 gives the full variable domain: ETGVTQSPTHLIKTRGQQVTLRCSSQSGHNTVSWYQQALGQGPQFIFQYYREEENGRGNFPPRFSGLQFPNYSSELNVNALELDDSALYLCASSLEGSGTQYFGPGTRLLVL.

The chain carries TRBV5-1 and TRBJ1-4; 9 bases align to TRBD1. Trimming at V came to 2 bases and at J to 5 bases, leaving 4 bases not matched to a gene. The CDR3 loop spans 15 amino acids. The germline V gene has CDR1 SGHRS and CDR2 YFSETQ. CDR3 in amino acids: CASSFDGTGNEKLFF. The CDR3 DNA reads TGCGCCAGCAGCTTTGATGGGACAGGGAATGAAAAACTGTTTTTT.

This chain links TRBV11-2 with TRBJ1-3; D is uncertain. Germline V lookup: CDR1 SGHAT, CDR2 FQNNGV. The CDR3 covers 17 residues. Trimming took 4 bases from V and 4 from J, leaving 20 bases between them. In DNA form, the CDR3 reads TGTGCCAGCAGCTCCCATGCCCCGGGGAGGGTCGGAAACACCATATATTTT. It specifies CASSSHAPGRVGNTIYF.

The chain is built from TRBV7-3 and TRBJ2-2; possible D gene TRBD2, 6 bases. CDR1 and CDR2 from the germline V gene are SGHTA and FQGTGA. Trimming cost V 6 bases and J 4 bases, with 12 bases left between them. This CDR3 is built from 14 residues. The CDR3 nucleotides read TGTGCCAGCAGGTTTAGCGGAGGCACCGGGGAGCTGTTTTTT. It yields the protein CASRFSGGTGELFF. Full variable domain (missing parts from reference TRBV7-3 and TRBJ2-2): GAGVSQTPSNKVTEKGKYVELRCDPISGHTALYWYRQSLGQGPEFLIYFQGTGAADDSGLPNDRFFAVRPEGSVSTLKIQRTERGDSAVYLCASRFSGGTGELFFGEGSRLTVL.

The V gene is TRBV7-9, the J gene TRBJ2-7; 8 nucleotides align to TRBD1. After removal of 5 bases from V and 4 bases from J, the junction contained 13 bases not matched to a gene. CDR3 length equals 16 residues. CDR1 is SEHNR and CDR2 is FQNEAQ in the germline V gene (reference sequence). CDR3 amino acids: CASSPNPQGAGYEQYF. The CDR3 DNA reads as TGTGCCAGCAGCCCCAACCCCCAGGGGGCAGGATACGAGCAGTACTTC.

The CDR3 loop reads CASSLAGSSYNEQFF. CDR3 coding DNA: TGTGCCAGCAGCTTAGCGGGAAGCTCCTACAATGAGCAGTTCTTC. J is TRBJ2-1 and V is TRBV7-2; D uncertain. Trimming left V 0 bases short and J 0 bases short, with 6 bases between. The CDR3 is 15 amino acids. Germline V lookup: CDR1 SGHTA, CDR2 FQGNSA.

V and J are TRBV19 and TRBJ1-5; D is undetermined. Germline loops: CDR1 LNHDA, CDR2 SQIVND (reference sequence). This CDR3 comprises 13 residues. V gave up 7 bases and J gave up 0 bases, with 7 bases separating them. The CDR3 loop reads CASNTNSNQPQHF. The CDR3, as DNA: TGTGCCAGTAATACGAATAGCAATCAGCCCCAGCATTTT.

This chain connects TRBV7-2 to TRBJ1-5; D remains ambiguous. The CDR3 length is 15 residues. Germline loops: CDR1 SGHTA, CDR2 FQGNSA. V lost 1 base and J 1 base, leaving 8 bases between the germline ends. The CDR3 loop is CASSLVGESNQPQHF. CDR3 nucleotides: TGTGCCAGCAGCTTAGTTGGGGAGAGCAATCAGCCCCAGCATTTT.

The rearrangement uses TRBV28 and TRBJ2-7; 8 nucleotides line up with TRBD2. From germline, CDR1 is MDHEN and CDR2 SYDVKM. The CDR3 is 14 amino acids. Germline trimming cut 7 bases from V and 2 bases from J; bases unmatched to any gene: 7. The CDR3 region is CASKLTGGPYEQYF. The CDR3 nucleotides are TGTGCCAGCAAATTGACGGGAGGGCCCTACGAGCAGTACTTC. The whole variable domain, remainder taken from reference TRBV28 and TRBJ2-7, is DVKVTQSSRYLVKRTGEKVFLECVQDMDHENMFWYRQDPGLGLRLIYFSYDVKMKEKGDIPEGYSVSREKKERFSLILESASTNQTSMYLCASKLTGGPYEQYFGPGTRLTVT.

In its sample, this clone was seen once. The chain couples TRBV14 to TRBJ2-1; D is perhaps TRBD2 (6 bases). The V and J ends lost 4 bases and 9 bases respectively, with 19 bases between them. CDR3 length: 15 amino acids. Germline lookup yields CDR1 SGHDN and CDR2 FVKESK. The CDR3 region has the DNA TGTGCCAGCAGCCGCCAACCGCTCGGGAGTGGTGAGCAGTTCTTC. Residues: CASSRQPLGSGEQFF.

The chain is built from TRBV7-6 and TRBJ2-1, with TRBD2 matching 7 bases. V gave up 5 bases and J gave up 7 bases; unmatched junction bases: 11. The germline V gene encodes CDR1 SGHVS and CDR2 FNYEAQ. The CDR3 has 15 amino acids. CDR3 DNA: TGTGCCAGCAGCCAGGTCGGCGGGAGTGGAAATGAGCAGTTCTTC. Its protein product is CASSQVGGSGNEQFF.

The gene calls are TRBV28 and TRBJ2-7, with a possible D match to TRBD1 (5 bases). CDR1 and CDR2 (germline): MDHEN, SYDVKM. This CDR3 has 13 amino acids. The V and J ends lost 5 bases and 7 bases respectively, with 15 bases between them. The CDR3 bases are TGTGCCAGCAGTCCACCGCGAAGGGGAGAGCAGTACTTC. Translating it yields CASSPPRRGEQYF.

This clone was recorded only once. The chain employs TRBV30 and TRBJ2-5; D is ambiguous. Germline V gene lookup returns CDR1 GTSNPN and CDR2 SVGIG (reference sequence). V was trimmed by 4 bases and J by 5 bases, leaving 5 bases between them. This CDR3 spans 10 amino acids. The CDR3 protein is CAWMAETQYF. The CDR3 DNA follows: TGTGCCTGGATGGCGGAGACCCAGTACTTC.

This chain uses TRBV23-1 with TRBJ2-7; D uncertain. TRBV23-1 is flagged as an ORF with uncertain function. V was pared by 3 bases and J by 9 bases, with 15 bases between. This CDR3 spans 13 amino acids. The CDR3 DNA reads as TGCGCCAGCAGTCACAGCCCAGCCTTTGGGCAGTACTTC. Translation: CASSHSPAFGQYF.

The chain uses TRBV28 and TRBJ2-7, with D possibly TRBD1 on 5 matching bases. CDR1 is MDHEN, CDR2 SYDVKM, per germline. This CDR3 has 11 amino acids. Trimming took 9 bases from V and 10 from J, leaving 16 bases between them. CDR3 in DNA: TGTGCCAGTAAGGACACTTTCGATCAGTACTTC. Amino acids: CASKDTFDQYF. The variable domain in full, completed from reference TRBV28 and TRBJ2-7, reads DVKVTQSSRYLVKRTGEKVFLECVQDMDHENMFWYRQDPGLGLRLIYFSYDVKMKEKGDIPEGYSVSREKKERFSLILESASTNQTSMYLCASKDTFDQYFGPGTRLTVT.

CDR3 sequence reads: CASRTFPGTGGHEQYF. For the CDR3, the DNA is TGCGCCAGCCGTACGTTCCCCGGGACAGGGGGCCACGAGCAGTACTTC. The chain joins TRBV5-1 to TRBJ2-7, with TRBD1 identical over 12 bases. Trimming took 7 bases from V and 5 from J; bases not matched to a gene: 13. The CDR3 totals 16 residues. CDR1 is SGHRS, CDR2 YFSETQ, per germline.

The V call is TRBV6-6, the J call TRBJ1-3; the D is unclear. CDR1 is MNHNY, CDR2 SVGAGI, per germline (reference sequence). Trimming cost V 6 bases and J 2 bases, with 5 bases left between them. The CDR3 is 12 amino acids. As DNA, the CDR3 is TGTGCCAGCAGCCACACTGGAAACACCATATATTTT. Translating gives CASSHTGNTIYF.

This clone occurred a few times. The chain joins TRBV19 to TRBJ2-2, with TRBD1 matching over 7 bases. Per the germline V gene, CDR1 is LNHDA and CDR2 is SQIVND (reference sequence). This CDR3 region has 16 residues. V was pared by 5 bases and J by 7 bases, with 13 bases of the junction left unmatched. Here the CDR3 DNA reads TGTGCCAGTAGTTCCGGGACAGCCGGTAGGGTCGGGGAGCTGTTTTTT. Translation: CASSSGTAGRVGELFF.

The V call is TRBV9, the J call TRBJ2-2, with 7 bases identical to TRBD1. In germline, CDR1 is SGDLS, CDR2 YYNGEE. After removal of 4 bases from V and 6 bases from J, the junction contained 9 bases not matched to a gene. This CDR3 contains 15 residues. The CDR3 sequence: CASSPTGQWAGELFF. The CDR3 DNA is TGTGCCAGCAGCCCCACGGGACAGTGGGCCGGGGAGCTGTTTTTT.